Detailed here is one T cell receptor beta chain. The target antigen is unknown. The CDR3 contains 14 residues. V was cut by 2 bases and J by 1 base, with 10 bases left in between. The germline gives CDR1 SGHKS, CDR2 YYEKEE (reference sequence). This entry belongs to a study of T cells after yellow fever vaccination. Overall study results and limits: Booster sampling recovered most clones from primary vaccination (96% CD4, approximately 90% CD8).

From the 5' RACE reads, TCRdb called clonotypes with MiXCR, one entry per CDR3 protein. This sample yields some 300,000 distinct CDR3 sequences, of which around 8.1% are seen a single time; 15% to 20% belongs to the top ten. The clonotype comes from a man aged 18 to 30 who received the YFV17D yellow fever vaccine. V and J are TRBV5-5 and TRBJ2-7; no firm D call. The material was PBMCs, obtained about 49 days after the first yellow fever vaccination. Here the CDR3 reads CASSLRAESYEQYF. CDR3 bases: TGTGCCAGCAGCTTACGCGCAGAATCCTACGAGCAGTACTTC.